This TCR beta chain was found in a study of OX40 agonist ivuxolimab in advanced cancers. Study findings and constraints: Clonal expansion by week 6 occurred in CD4+ and CD8+ blood T cells (at 0.1 to 3.0 mg/kg).

In the case of this clone: Its antigen is not identified.

The ends lost 6 bases at V and 7 bases at J; junction bases unmatched: 8. This CDR3 spans 13 amino acids. Germline CDR1 and CDR2: MNHNY and SVGAGI (reference sequence). Data came from immunoSEQ multiplex PCR; TCRdb stores just in-frame clones and leaves some out. The data show roughly 80,000 clones, with approximately 89% seen just once and more than 2.5% held by the top ten. This receptor was taken from an adult with an advanced solid tumor such as melanoma, head and neck, liver or kidney cancer. Here the sequenced sample was CD4+ or CD8+ T cells sorted from blood, taken in a trial of the OX40 agonist ivuxolimab. V gene TRBV6-6 combines with J gene TRBJ1-2; 7 nucleotides match TRBD1. The CDR3 DNA follows: TGTGCCAGCAGCCCGGACAGGACGGGTGGCTACACCTTC. This encodes CASSPDRTGGYTF.